This is a list of T cell receptor beta chains from one sample in a study of cytomegalovirus exposure and HLA in healthy donors. The repertoire was sequenced with immunoSEQ multiplex PCR; TCRdb's copy has only in-frame clones and lacks some. The sample carries about 260,000 clones, roughly 86% recorded once. Sequencing was done on a sample of PBMCs. The receptors were gathered from a woman between 40 and 50 years old in good health and CMV-seropositive. Each CDR3 is given with its conserved first and last residue. The D gene is left open where the match is weak. Size is omitted from some rows. Given values are once, few, many or a class for expanded clones.

V,D,size,J,length,CDR3,DNA
TRBV7-3,.,.,TRBJ2-6,15,CASSWGEAGANVLTF,TGTGCCAGCAGCTGGGGGGAGGCTGGGGCCAACGTCCTGACTTTC
TRBV4-3,.,.,TRBJ1-4,18,CASSLQVGGGLLNEKLFF,TGCGCCAGCAGCCTCCAAGTAGGGGGGGGGTTGCTCAATGAAAAACTGTTTTTT
TRBV19,TRBD2,few,TRBJ2-5,16,CASSIDYSSGRAVPYF,TGTGCCAGTAGTATAGATTACTCTAGCGGGAGGGCCGTCCCCTACTTC
TRBV6-1,.,.,TRBJ2-7,15,CASSDIGGASYEQYF,TGTGCCAGCAGTGATATTGGCGGGGCCTCCTACGAGCAGTACTTC
TRBV28,TRBD1,.,TRBJ2-7,13,CASRTTGLNEQYF,TGTGCCAGCAGAACGACAGGGCTCAACGAGCAGTACTTC
TRBV15,.,.,TRBJ2-7,14,CATSSLGQPYEQYF,TGTGCCACCAGCAGCCTAGGACAGCCGTACGAGCAGTACTTC
TRBV18,TRBD1,.,TRBJ1-1,15,CASSPDRDMNTEAFF,TGTGCCAGCTCACCCGACAGGGACATGAACACTGAAGCTTTCTTT
TRBV19,TRBD1,.,TRBJ2-5,16,CASSMIAGTVRETQYF,TGTGCCAGTAGTATGATCGCCGGGACAGTAAGAGAGACCCAGTACTTC
TRBV7-3,TRBD2,.,TRBJ2-3,16,CASSTGLAGLTDTQYF,TGTGCCAGCAGCACCGGACTAGCGGGACTCACAGATACGCAGTATTTT
TRBV6-5,TRBD1,.,TRBJ1-2,15,CASSGFGTGAYGYTF,TGTGCCAGCAGTGGATTCGGGACAGGCGCCTATGGCTACACCTTC
TRBV18,.,.,TRBJ1-5,13,CASSPGSNQPQHF,TGTGCCAGCTCCCCGGGTAGCAATCAGCCCCAGCATTTT
TRBV13,.,.,TRBJ2-5,15,CASSLKAGGGETQYF,TGTGCCAGCAGCTTAAAGGCCGGGGGAGGAGAGACCCAGTACTTC
TRBV27,TRBD1,.,TRBJ2-7,15,CASSLSQGAPYEQYF,TGTGCCAGCAGTTTAAGCCAGGGGGCCCCCTACGAGCAGTACTTC
TRBV7-2,.,once,TRBJ1-5,12,CASSAISGPQHF,TGTGCCAGCAGCGCCATCAGTGGGCCCCAGCATTTT
TRBV28,.,.,TRBJ2-7,15,CASRFWVDSTYEQYF,TGTGCCAGCAGGTTTTGGGTTGACAGTACCTACGAGCAGTACTTC
TRBV5-6,TRBD1,.,TRBJ1-1,14,CASSPGTGVPEAFF,TGTGCCAGCAGCCCAGGGACAGGGGTCCCTGAAGCTTTCTTT
TRBV5-1,.,.,TRBJ1-2,14,CASKLDRGDYGYTF,TGCGCCAGCAAACTCGACCGGGGGGACTATGGCTACACCTTC
TRBV10-3,TRBD2,.,TRBJ2-1,17,CAISEGLAGVFHNEQFF,TGTGCCATCAGTGAGGGACTAGCGGGAGTATTCCACAATGAGCAGTTCTTC
TRBV29-1,TRBD2,.,TRBJ2-6,15,CSVEDRGAGANVLTF,TGCAGCGTTGAAGATCGGGGGGCTGGGGCCAACGTCCTGACTTTC
TRBV5-5,TRBD2,.,TRBJ2-5,14,CASSLGLAQETQYF,TGTGCCAGCAGCTTGGGACTAGCGCAAGAGACCCAGTACTTC
TRBV4-3,TRBD2,.,TRBJ2-3,16,CASSQDSDGGGDTQYF,TGCGCCAGCAGCCAAGATTCAGACGGGGGGGGAGATACGCAGTATTTT